This T cell receptor (beta chain) was documented in a study of T-cell memory formation after mild COVID-19. This clonotype was picked up a small number of times. Its cognate antigen is unknown. The study, taken as a whole, reports: Second-wave clones peaking on day 37 lacked confirmed SARS-CoV-2 specificity.

V was pared by 5 bases and J by 0 bases, with 12 bases between. The CDR3 has 16 amino acids. In germline, CDR1 is SGHRS, CDR2 YFSETQ. Employing constant-segment primers, 5'RACE generated TCR alpha and TCR beta cDNA libraries bearing sample barcodes and UMIs. Via MiXCR, TCRdb re-called the 5' RACE reads, giving one row per CDR3 protein. The sample shows about 390,000 distinct CDR3 sequences, about 16% of them seen only once. The source of this sequence is a man younger than 30 who had mild COVID-19 (a few samples of this study predate the infection). Cell type and time point are not known. The gene calls are TRBV5-1 and TRBJ2-6, with a tentative D call TRBD1 (5 bases). The specimen sequenced was PBMCs or a T cell subset sorted from them (not recorded which). The CDR3, as DNA: TGCGCCAGCAGTTTCGACAGTAGCTCTGGGGCCAACGTCCTGACTTTC. This codes for CASSFDSSSGANVLTF.